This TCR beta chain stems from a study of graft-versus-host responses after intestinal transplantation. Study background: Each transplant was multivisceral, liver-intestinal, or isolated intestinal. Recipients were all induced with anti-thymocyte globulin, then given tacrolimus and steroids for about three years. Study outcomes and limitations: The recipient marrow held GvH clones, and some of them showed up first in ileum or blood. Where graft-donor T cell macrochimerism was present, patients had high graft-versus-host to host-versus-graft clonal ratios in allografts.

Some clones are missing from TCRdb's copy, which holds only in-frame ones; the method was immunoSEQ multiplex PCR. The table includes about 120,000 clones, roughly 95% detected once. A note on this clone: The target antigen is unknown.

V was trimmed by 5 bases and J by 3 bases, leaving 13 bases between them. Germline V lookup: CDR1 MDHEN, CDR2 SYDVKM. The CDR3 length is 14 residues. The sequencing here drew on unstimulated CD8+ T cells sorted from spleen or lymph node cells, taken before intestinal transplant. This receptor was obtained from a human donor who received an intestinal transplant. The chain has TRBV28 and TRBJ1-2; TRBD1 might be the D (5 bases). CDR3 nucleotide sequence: TGTGCCAGCAGTCCCCCGACAGTGTACTATGGCTACACCTTC. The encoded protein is CASSPPTVYYGYTF.